This entry lists 11 T cell receptor beta chains sequenced from one sample in a study of Ad26.COV2.S vaccination and SARS-CoV-2 variants. As to treatment: over 15 received Ad26.COV2.S at low or high dose, single or two shots; about 5 received placebo; per-sample allocation not given. After the first vaccine or placebo injection, samples were drawn on day 63. Here immunoSEQ multiplex PCR was the method, and the copy in TCRdb shows in-frame clones only, minus some. The table has around 450,000 clones, roughly nine tenths seen once. The material was peripheral blood, obtained in a trial of Ad26.COV2.S vaccine versus placebo. Receptors were obtained from a person between 18 and 65 years old who received the Ad26.COV2.S COVID-19 vaccine or a placebo.

This clone was seen a handful of times. The V call is TRBV6-5, the J call TRBJ1-4; tentative D call: TRBD1 (5 bases). This CDR3 comprises 15 residues. Germline CDR1 reads MNHEY; CDR2 reads SVGAGI. V was trimmed by 2 bases and J by 2 bases, leaving 9 bases between them. In DNA form, the CDR3 reads TGTGCCAGCAGTTACGAATACAGGACTAATGAAAAACTGTTTTTT. Translation: CASSYEYRTNEKLFF.

The chain combines TRBV6-1 with TRBJ2-7, with TRBD2 as a possible D gene (5 bases). V was clipped by 0 bases and J by 4 bases, with 16 bases between them. CDR1 is MNHNS and CDR2 is SASEGT in the germline V gene. The CDR3 runs to 16 residues. CDR3 region: CASSEAWLALSYEQYF. CDR3 coding DNA: TGTGCCAGCAGTGAAGCTTGGCTAGCCCTATCGTACGAGCAGTACTTC.

This clone came up once. This chain connects TRBV28 to TRBJ1-4, with D tentatively TRBD1 (6 bases). V dropped 6 bases and J dropped 6 bases, with 14 bases sitting between them. Germline V gene data show CDR1 as MDHEN and CDR2 as SYDVKM. The CDR3 runs to 14 residues. CDR3 amino acids: CASSVVGGDEKLFF. DNA for the CDR3: TGTGCCAGCAGCGTCGTAGGGGGGGATGAAAAACTGTTTTTT.

With respect to this clone: Lacking the conserved final phenylalanine or tryptophan, this CDR3 likely reflects a read error. The DNA is omitted, as the CDR3 cannot be located on it reliably, and the CDR3 follows TCRdb's listing. This CDR3 reads CASSVNLSAS. The chain carries TRBV7-8 and TRBJ1-4. The CDR3 spans 10 residues, counting both ends. Germline values: CDR1 SGHVS, CDR2 FQNEAQ.

The chain has TRBV6-5 and TRBJ1-2, with 11 bases lining up with TRBD1. Trimming at V came to 5 bases and at J to 5 bases, leaving 4 bases not matched to a gene. Germline CDR1 and CDR2: MNHEY and SVGAGI. CDR3 length: 14 amino acids. This chain's CDR3 is CASSNRDRGYGYTF. CDR3 bases: TGTGCCAGCAGTAACCGGGACAGGGGGTATGGCTACACCTTC.

The chain carries TRBV7-3 and TRBJ2-3, with 8 bases identical to TRBD1. CDR1 is SGHTA and CDR2 is FQGTGA in the germline V gene. V gave up 11 bases and J gave up 1 base; unmatched junction bases: 11. This CDR3 is built from 15 residues. CDR3 DNA: TGTGCCCGGCAGGACAGGGAAGACGGCACAGATACGCAGTATTTT. This gives the protein CARQDREDGTDTQYF. The whole variable domain, filled in from reference TRBV7-3 and TRBJ2-3, reads GAGVSQTPSNKVTEKGKYVELRCDPISGHTALYWYRQSLGQGPEFLIYFQGTGAADDSGLPNDRFFAVRPEGSVSTLKIQRTERGDSAVYLCARQDREDGTDTQYFGPGTRLTVL.

This rearrangement joins TRBV3-1 (or the pseudogene TRBV3-2) to TRBJ1-4, with 8 bases lining up with TRBD1. Germline-derived CDR1 and CDR2 are LGHDT and YNNKEL (reference sequence). The junction had 10 bases not matched to a gene; V was cut back by 4 bases and J by 3 bases. The CDR3 is 17 residues long. The CDR3 is CASSPRTGLTANEKLFF. In DNA, the CDR3 is TGTGCCAGCAGCCCGAGGACAGGGCTGACGGCTAATGAAAAACTGTTTTTT.

The rearrangement uses TRBV29-1 and TRBJ1-1; TRBD1 matches 9 bases. From germline, CDR1 is SQVTM and CDR2 ANQGSEA. The CDR3 contains 12 residues. Germline trimming cut 7 bases from V and 2 bases from J; bases unmatched to any gene: 2. The CDR3 DNA is TGCAGCGACAGGGGGCTTAACACTGAAGCTTTCTTT. This translates into CSDRGLNTEAFF. The whole variable domain, remainder taken from reference TRBV29-1 and TRBJ1-1, is SAVISQKPSRDICQRGTSLTIQCQVDSQVTMMFWYRQQPGQSLTLIATANQGSEATYESGFVIDKFPISRPNLTFSTLTVSNMSPEDSSIYLCSDRGLNTEAFFGQGTRLTVV.

The sample holds one count of this clone. V gene TRBV5-6 combines with J gene TRBJ2-2; D might be TRBD2 (7 bases). CDR3 length: 14 amino acids. CDR1 is SGHDT and CDR2 is YYEEEE in the germline V gene. V was pared by 5 bases and J by 4 bases, with 12 bases between. The CDR3 bases are TGTGCCAGCAGGGGGCGGGGGCGCACCGGGGAGCTGTTTTTT. Encoded protein: CASRGRGRTGELFF.

This sequence joins TRBV6-5 and TRBJ2-3; D is unclear. The CDR3 has 14 amino acids. Germline assignment: CDR1 MNHEY and CDR2 SVGAGI. V lost 3 bases and J lost 2, with 9 bases in between. CDR3 protein: CASSYRTATDTQYF. The CDR3 DNA sequence: TGTGCCAGCAGTTATAGGACCGCCACAGATACGCAGTATTTT.

The gene calls are TRBV10-2 and TRBJ2-1, with D perhaps matching TRBD2 (5 bases). V was clipped by 0 bases and J by 3 bases, with 9 bases between them. This CDR3 is built from 15 residues. The germline V gene encodes CDR1 WSHSY and CDR2 SAAADI. The CDR3 spells CASSESEAYYNEQFF. As DNA, the CDR3 is TGCGCCAGCAGTGAGTCGGAGGCTTACTACAATGAGCAGTTCTTC.